Described below is a single TCR beta chain sequence and its context. The antigen it recognizes is unknown. Base qualities are not provided; no much larger clone lies one nucleotide away. The data originate from a study of blood T cell repertoires in COVID-19 (dated by TCRdb to about 2020). Notes on the research overall: Collaborator samples came from the United States, Italy and Spain and covered acute and convalescent phases of COVID-19. HLA class I and class II types, where available, came from metadata supplied by the sample provider rather than from assay-based typing. The samples were drawn from two sources: the first 160 participants of the ongoing ImmuneRACE study, and 1,200 or so subjects contributed by 6 global collaborators. The repertoires were made available in a free public database intended to serve as a resource for research on the immune response to SARS-CoV-2. The material from the prospective study consisted of cDNA or gDNA derived from T cells, B-cell-depleted T cells, or PBMCs. Nearly every sample came with metadata listing a de-identified subject ID, COVID-19 status, age in years and sex. The dataset comprised deeply sampled blood TCRbeta repertoires from subjects exposed to, actively infected with, or recovered from COVID-19. The research as a whole found: How much clinical and demographic metadata was included differed by source and by participant, and the metadata was provided uncurated.

TCRbeta CDR3 regions were amplified from genomic DNA using the immunoSEQ Assay, a bias-controlled multiplex PCR. The study's processing was this. Nucleated cell counts per sample were estimated from amplification of reference gene primers within the assay. To quantify the absolute abundance of each unique TCRbeta CDR3 rearrangement, sequence reads were collapsed and filtered. For each sample, productive Simpson clonality was calculated as the square root of Simpson's diversity index over productive rearrangements. TCRdb obtained this table from immuneACCESS and retained in-frame rearrangements with V and J assigned. These tables miss some clones; where compared with another copy, unresolved V genes account for less than half of the shortfall, and the remainder is unexplained. That table furnishes V, J and clone size, whereas the DNA furnished D and trimming. Present in this sample are about 84,000 clones, around 83% of which were seen just once. Roughly 40% of the sample comes from the top ten.

The collaborating institutions used their own protocols to collect whole blood in K2EDTA tubes. For TCRbeta analysis, collaborators shipped samples as frozen whole blood, isolated PBMCs, or DNA extracted from either of those sample types. Source material: peripheral blood. This clonotype originated in an elderly man with active or convalescent COVID-19.

The CDR3 reads as follows: CASRRLGPNEQFF. The base sequence is TGTGCCAGCCGTCGTTTGGGGCCCAATGAGCAGTTCTTC. Rearrangement joined TRBV6-5 to TRBJ2-1; TRBD1 could be the D gene, as 5 bases match. V gives up 8 bases and J gives up 6 bases, and the segment between their germline ends measures 14 bases. CDR1 and CDR2 (MNHEY, SVGAGI) derive from the germline V gene. Counted from cysteine to phenylalanine, this CDR3 has 13 amino acids. Of the read, only the CDR3 DNA is kept; its 39 bases are in frame from base 1.